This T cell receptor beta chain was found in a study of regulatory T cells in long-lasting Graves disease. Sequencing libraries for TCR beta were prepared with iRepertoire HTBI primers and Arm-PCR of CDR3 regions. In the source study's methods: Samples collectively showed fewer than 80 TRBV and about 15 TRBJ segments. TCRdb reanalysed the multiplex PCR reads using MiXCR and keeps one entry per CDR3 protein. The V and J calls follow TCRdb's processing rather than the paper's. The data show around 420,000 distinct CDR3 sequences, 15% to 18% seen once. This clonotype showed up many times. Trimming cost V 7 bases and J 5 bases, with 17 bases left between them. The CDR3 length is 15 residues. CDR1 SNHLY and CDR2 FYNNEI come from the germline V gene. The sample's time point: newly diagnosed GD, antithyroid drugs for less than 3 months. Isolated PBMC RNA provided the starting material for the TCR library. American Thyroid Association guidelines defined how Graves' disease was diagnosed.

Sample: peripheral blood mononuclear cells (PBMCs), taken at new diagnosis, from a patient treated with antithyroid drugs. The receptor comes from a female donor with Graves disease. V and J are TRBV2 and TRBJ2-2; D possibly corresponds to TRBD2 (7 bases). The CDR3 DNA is TGTGCCAGCATTAAGGGGGGGCACGGAACCGGGGAGCTGTTTTTT. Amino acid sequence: CASIKGGHGTGELFF.